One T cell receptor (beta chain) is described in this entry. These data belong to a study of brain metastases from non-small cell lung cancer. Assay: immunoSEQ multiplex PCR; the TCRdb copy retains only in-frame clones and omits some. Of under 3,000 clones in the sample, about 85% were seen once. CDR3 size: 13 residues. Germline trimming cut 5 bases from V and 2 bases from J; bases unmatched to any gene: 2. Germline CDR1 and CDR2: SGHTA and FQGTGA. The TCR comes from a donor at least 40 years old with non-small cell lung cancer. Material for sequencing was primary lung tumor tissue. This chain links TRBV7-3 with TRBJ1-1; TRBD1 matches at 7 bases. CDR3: CASSEGANTEAFF. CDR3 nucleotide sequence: TGTGCCAGCAGCGAGGGGGCCAACACTGAAGCTTTCTTT.